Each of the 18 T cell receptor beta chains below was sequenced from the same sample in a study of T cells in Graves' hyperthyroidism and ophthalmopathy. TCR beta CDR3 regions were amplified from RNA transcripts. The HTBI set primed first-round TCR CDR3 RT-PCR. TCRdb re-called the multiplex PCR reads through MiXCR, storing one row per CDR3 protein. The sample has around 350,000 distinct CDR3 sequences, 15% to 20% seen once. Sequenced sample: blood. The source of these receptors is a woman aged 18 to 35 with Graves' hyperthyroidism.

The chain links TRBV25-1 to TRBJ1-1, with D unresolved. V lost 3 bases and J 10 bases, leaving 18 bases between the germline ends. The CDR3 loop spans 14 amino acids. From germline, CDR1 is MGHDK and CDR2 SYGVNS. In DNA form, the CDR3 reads TGTGCCAGCAGTGATGCCGGACCGAGGGAGGGAGCTTTCTTT. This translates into CASSDAGPREGAFF. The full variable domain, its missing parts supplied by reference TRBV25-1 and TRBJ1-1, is EADIYQTPRYLVIGTGKKITLECSQTMGHDKMYWYQQDPGMELHLIHYSYGVNSTEKGDLSSESTVSRIRTEHFPLTLESARPSHTSQYLCASSDAGPREGAFFGQGTRLTVV.

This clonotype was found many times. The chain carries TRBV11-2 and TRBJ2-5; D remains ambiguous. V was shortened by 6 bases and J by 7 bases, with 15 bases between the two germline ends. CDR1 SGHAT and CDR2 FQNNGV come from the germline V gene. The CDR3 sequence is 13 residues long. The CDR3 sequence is CASSPTVPGTQYF. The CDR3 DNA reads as TGTGCCAGCAGTCCTACAGTTCCGGGGACCCAGTACTTC.

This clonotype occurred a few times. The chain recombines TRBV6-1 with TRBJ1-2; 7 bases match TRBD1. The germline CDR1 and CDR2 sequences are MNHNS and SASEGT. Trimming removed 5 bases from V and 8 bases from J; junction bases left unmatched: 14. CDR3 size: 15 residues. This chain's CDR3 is CASSTPGTAQEGYTF. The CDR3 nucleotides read TGTGCCAGCAGTACCCCTGGGACAGCCCAGGAGGGCTACACCTTC.

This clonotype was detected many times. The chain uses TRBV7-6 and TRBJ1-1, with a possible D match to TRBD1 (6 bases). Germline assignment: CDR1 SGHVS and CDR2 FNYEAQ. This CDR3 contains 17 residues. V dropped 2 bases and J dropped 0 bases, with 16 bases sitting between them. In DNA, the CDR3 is TGTGCCAGCAGCTTAAGCAGGCGGGGGGCGATGAACACTGAAGCTTTCTTT. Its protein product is CASSLSRRGAMNTEAFF.

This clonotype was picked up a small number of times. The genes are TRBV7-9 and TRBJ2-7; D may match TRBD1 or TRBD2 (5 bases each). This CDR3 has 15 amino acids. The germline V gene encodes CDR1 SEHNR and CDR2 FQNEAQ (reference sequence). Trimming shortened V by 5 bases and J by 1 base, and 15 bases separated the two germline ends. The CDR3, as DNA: TGTGCCAGCAGCGAGACCCCGGGGCAGTCCTACGAGCAGTACTTC. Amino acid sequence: CASSETPGQSYEQYF.

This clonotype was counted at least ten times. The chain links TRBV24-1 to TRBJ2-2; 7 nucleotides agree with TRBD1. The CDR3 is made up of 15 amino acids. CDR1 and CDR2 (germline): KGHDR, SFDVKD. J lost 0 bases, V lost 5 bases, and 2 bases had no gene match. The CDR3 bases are TGTGCCACCAGTGGGGACAGAGCGAACACCGGGGAGCTGTTTTTT. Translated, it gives CATSGDRANTGELFF.

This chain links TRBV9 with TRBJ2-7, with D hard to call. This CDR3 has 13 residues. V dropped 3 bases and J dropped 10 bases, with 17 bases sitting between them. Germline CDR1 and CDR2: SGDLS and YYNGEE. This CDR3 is CASSERLEARQYF. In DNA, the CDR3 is TGTGCCAGCAGCGAGAGACTTGAGGCCCGACAGTACTTC.

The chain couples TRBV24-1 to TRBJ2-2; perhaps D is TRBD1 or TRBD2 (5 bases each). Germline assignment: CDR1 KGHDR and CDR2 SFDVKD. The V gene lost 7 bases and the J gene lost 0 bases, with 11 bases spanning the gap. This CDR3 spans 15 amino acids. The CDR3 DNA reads TGTGCCACCAGGGCCGGGACGTCGAACACCGGGGAGCTGTTTTTT. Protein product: CATRAGTSNTGELFF.

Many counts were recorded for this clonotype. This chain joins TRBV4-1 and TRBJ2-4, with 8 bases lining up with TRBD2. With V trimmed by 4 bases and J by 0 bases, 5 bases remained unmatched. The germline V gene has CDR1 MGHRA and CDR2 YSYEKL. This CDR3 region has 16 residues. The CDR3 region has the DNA TGCGCCAGCAGCCCACTCGGGGGGGTAGCCAAAAACATTCAGTACTTC. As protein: CASSPLGGVAKNIQYF.

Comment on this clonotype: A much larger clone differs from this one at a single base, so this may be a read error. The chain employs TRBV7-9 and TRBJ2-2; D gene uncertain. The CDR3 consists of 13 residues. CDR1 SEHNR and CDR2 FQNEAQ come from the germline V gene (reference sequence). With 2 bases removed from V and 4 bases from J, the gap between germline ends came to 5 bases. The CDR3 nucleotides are TGTGCCAGCAGCTTAATCAGCACCGGGGAGCTGTTTTTT. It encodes CASSLISTGELFF.

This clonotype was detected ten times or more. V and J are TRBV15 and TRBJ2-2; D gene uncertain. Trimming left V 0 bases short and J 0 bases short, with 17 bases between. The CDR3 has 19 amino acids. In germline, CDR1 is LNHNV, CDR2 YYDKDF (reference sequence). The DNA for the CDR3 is TGTGCCACCAGCAGAGATCCAACAGCTATTACGGCGAACACCGGGGAGCTGTTTTTT. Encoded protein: CATSRDPTAITANTGELFF.

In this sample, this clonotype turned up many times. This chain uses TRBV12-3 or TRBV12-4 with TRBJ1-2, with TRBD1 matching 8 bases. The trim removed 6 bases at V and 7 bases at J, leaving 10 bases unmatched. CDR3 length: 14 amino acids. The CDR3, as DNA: TGTGCCAGCAGGCCCAGGGGGCTTCGGGGTGGCTACACCTTC. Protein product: CASRPRGLRGGYTF.

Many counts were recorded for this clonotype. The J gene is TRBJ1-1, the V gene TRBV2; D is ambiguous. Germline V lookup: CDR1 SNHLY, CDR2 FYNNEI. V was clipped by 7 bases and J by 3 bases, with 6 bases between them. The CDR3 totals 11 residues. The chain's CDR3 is CASTYHTEAFF. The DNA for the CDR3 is TGTGCCAGCACGTACCACACTGAAGCTTTCTTT.

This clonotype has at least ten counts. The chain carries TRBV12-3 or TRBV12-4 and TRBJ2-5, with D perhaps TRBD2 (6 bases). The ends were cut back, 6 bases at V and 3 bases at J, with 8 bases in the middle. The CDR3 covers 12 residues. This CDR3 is CASRWGEETQYF. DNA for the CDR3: TGTGCCAGCAGGTGGGGGGAAGAGACCCAGTACTTC.

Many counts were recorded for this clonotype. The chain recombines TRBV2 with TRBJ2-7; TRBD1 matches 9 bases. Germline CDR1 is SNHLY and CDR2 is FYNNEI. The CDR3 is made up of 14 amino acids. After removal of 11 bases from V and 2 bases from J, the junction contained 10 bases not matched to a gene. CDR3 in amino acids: CASHRDRATYEQYF. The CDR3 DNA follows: TGTGCCTCCCACCGGGACAGGGCAACCTACGAGCAGTACTTC. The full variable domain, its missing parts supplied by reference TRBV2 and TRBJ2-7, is EPEVTQTPSHQVTQMGQEVILRCVPISNHLYFYWYRQILGQKVEFLVSFYNNEISEKSEIFDDQFSVERPDGSNFTLKIRSTKLEDSAMYFCASHRDRATYEQYFGPGTRLTVT.

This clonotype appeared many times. The CDR3 bases are TGTGCCAGCAGCCAAGTGGGGAGGGGTAACACTGAAGCTTTCTTT. Residues: CASSQVGRGNTEAFF. The gene calls are TRBV4-2 and TRBJ1-1; tentative D call: TRBD1 (5 bases). V lost 1 base, J lost 2 bases, and 11 bases lay in between. There are 15 residues in the CDR3. Germline CDR1 LGHNA, CDR2 YNFKEQ.

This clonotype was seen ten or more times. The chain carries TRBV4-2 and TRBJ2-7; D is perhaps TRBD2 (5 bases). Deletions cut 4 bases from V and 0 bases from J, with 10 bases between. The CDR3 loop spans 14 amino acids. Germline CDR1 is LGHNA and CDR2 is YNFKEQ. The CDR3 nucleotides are TGTGCCAGCAGCCGAGCGGAAAGCTCCTACGAGCAGTACTTC. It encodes CASSRAESSYEQYF.

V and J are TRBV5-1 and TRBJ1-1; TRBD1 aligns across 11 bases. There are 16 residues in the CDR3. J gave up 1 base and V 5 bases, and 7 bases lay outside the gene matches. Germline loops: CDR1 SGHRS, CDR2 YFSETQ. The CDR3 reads CASSSRGTGGNTEAFF. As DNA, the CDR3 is TGCGCCAGCAGTAGCCGCGGGACAGGGGGGAACACTGAAGCTTTCTTT.